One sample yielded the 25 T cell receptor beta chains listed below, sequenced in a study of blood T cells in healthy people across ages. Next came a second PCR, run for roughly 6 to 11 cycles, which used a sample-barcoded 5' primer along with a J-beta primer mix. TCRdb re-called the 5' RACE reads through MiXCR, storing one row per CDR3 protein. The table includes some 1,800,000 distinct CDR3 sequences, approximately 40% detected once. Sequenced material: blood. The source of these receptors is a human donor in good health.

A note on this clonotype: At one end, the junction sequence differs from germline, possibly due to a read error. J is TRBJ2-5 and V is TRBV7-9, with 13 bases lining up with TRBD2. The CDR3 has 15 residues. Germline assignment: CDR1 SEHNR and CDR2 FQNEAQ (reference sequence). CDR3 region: CASSLVGTSGENQYF. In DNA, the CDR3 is TGTGCCAGCAGCCTAGTTGGGACTAGCGGGGAGAACCAGTACTTC.

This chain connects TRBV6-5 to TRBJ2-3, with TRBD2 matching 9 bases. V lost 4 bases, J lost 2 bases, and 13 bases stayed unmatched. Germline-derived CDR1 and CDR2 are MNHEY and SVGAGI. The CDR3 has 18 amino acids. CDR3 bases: TGTGCCAGCAGTTTTGAATTTGGGGAGCGGGGGGACACAGATACGCAGTATTTT. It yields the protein CASSFEFGERGDTDTQYF.

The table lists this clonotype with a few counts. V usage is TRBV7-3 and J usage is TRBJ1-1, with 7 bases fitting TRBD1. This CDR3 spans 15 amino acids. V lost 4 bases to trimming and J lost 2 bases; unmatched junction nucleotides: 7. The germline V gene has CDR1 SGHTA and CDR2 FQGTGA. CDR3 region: CASSSGRGGNTEAFF. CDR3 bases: TGTGCCAGCAGCTCCGGCAGGGGGGGAAACACTGAAGCTTTCTTT.

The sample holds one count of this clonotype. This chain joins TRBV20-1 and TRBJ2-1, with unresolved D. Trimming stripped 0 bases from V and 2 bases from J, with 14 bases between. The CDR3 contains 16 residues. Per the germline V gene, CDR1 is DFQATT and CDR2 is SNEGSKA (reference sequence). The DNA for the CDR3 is TGCAGTGCTAGAGATTCTGTGAGCTCCCCCTACAATGAGCAGTTCTTC. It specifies CSARDSVSSPYNEQFF.

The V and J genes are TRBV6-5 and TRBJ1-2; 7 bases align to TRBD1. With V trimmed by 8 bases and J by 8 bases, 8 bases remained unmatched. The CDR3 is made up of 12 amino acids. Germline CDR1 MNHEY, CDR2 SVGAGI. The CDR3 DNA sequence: TGTGCCAGCCTATCGACAGGGTACGGCTACACCTTC. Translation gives CASLSTGYGYTF.

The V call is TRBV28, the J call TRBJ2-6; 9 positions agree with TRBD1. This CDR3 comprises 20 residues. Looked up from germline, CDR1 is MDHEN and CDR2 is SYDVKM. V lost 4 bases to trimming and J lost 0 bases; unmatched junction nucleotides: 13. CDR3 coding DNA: TGTGCCAGCAGTTCGTTGGCTATGGGACAGGGTGACTCTGGGGCCAACGTCCTGACTTTC. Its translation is CASSSLAMGQGDSGANVLTF.

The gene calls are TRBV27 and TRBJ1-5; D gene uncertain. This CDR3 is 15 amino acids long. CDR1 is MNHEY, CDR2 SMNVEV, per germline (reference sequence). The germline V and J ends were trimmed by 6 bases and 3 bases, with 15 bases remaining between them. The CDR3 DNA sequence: TGTGCCAGCAGCTTTAATGGACGGGTCAATCAGCCCCAGCATTTT. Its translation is CASSFNGRVNQPQHF.

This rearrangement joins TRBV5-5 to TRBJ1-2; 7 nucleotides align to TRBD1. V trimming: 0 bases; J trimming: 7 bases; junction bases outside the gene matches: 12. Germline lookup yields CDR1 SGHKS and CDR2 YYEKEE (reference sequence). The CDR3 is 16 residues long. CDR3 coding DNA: TGTGCCAGCAGCTTGGAAGGGGAAGGGGGCGCGAGTGGCTACACCTTC. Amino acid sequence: CASSLEGEGGASGYTF.

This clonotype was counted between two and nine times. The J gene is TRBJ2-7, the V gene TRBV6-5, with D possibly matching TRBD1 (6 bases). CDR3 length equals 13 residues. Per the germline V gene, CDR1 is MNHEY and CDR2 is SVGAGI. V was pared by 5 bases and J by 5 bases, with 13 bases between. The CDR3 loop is CASSRNRDHEQYF. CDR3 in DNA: TGTGCCAGCAGTCGAAACAGGGACCACGAGCAGTACTTC.

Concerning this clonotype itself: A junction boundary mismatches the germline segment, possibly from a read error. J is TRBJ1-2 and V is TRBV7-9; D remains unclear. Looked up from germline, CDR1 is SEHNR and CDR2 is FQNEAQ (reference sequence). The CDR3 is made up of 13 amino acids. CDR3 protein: CARSPQITYGYTF. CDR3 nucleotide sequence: TGTGCCCGCAGCCCCCAGATTACCTATGGCTACACCTTC.

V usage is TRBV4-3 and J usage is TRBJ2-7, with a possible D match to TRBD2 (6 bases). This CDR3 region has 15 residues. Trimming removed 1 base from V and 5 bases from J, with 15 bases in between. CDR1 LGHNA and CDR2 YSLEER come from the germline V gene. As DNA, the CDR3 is TGCGCCAGCAGCCAAGGGCCCGGGGGAGGAGACGAGCAGTACTTC. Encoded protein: CASSQGPGGGDEQYF.

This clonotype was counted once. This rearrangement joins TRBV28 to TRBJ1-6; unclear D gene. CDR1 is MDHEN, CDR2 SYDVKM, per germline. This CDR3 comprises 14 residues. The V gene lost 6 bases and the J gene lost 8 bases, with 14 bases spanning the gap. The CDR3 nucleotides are TGTGCCAGCAGCTCGGAGGTCGGGCATTCACCCCTCCACTTT. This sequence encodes CASSSEVGHSPLHF.

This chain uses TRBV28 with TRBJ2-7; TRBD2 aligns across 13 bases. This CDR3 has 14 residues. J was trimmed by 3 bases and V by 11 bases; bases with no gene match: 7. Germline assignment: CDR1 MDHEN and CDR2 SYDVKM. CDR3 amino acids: CAARTSGRIYEQYF. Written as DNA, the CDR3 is TGTGCCGCCCGGACTAGCGGGAGAATCTACGAGCAGTACTTC.

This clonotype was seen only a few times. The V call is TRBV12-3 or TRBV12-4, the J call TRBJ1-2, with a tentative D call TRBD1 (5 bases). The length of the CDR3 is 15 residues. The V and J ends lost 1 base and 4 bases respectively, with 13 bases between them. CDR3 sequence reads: CASSLGPTDIYGYTF. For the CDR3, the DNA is TGTGCCAGCAGTTTAGGCCCGACGGACATCTATGGCTACACCTTC.

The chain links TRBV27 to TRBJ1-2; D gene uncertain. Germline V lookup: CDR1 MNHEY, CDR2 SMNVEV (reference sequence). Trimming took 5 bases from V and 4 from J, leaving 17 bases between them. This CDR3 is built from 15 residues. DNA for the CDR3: TGTGCCAGCAGTCGAGGGCGCCCGGAGGCCTATGGCTACACCTTC. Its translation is CASSRGRPEAYGYTF.

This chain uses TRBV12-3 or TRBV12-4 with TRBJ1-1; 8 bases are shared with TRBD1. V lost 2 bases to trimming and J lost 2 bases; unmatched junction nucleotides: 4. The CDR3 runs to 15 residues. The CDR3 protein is CASSLWTGFNTEAFF. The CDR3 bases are TGTGCCAGCAGTTTATGGACAGGGTTTAACACTGAAGCTTTCTTT.

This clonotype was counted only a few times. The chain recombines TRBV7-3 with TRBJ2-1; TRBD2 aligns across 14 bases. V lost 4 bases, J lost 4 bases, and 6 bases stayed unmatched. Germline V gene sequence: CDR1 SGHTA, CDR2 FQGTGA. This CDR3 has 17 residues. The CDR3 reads CASSYGTSGGYYNEQFF. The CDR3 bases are TGTGCCAGCAGCTACGGGACTAGCGGGGGCTATTACAATGAGCAGTTCTTC.

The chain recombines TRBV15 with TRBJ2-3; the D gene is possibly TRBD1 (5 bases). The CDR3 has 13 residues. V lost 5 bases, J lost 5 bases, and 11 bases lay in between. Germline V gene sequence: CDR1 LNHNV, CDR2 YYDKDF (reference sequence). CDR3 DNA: TGTGCCACCAGCGGGGCCCGAGTAGATACGCAGTATTTT. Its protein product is CATSGARVDTQYF.

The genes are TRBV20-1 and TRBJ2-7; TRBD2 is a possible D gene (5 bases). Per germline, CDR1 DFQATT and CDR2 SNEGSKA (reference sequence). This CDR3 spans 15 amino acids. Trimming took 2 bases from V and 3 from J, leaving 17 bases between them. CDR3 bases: TGCAGTGCTAGATACCCCCCCGCAGGAGGCTACGAGCAGTACTTC. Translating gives CSARYPPAGGYEQYF.

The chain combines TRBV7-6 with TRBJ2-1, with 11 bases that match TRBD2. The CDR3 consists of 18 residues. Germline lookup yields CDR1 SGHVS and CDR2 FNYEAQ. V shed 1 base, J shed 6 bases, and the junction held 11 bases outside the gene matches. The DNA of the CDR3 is TGTGCCAGCAGCTTAGTGCCTAGCGGGGGGCATGGGGCCAATGAGCAGTTCTTC. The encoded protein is CASSLVPSGGHGANEQFF.

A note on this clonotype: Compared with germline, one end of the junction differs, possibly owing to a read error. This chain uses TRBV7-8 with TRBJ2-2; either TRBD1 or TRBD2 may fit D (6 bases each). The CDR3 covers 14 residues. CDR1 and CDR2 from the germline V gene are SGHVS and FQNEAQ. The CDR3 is CASSLVRGAGELCF. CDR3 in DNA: TGTGCCAGCAGCTTAGTTAGGGGGGCCGGGGAGCTGTGTTTT.

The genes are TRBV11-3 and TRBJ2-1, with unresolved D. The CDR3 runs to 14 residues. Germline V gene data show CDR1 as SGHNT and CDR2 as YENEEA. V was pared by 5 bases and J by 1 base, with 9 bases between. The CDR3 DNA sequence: TGTGCCAGCAGCCGGCCTTTATCCTACAATGAGCAGTTCTTC. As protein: CASSRPLSYNEQFF.

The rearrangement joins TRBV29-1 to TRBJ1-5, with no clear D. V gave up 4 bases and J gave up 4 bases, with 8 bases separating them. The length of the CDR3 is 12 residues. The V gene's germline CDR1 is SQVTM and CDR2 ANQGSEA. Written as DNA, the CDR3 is TGCAGCGTTGTTTTCGGGAATCAGCCCCAGCATTTT. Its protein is CSVVFGNQPQHF.

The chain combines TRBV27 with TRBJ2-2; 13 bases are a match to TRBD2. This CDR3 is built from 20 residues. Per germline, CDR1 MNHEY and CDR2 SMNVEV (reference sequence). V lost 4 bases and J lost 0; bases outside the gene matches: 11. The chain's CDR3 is CASSSRLAGGLEANTGELFF. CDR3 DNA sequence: TGTGCCAGCAGTTCGCGACTAGCGGGGGGCCTAGAGGCGAACACCGGGGAGCTGTTTTTT.

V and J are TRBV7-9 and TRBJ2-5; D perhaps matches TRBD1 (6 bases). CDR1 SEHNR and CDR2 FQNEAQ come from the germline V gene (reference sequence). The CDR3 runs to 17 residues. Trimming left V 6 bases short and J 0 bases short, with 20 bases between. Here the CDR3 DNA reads TGTGCCAGCAGACCAAAACCGCGACAGGCTAACCAAGAGACCCAGTACTTC. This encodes CASRPKPRQANQETQYF. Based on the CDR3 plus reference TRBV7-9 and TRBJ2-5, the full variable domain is DTGVSQNPRHKITKRGQNVTFRCDPISEHNRLYWYRQTLGQGPEFLTYFQNEAQLEKSRLLSDRFSAERPKGSFSTLEIQRTEQGDSAMYLCASRPKPRQANQETQYFGPGTRLLVL.